The entry below gives a single TCR beta chain sequence along with its context. Its target is not known. This table comes from immunoSEQ multiplex PCR, and its TCRdb copy is limited to in-frame clones, with some not included. This table has 99,000 or so clones, about 91% appearing once. The data are from a study of T cell responses to AZD1222 COVID-19 vaccine. Unmatched junction bases numbered 8, after V lost 1 base and J lost 13 bases. Germline lookup yields CDR1 SEHNR and CDR2 FQNEAQ (reference sequence). This CDR3 spans 14 amino acids. Whole-study results and caveats: Nearly half of the spike-specific TCRs reportedly recognize variant regions that carry no mutations. There were mostly white British donors and more females than males, and clonal diversity was possibly underestimated.

The receptor was derived from an adult who received the AZD1222 COVID-19 vaccine. The sequencing used peripheral blood, collected 28 days after the second AZD1222 dose. V gene TRBV7-9 combines with J gene TRBJ2-1; 9 bases fit TRBD2. The CDR3 loop is CASSLVVAGDYQFF. Written as DNA, the CDR3 is TGTGCCAGCAGCTTAGTGGTAGCGGGAGACTATCAGTTCTTC.